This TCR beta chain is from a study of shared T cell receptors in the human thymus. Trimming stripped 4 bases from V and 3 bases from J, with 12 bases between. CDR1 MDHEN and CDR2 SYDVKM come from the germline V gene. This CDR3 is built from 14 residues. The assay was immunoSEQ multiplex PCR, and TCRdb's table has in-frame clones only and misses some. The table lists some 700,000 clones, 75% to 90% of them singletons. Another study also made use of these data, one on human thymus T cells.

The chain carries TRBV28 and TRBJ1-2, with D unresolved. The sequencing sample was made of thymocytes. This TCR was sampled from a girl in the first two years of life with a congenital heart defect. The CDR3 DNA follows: TGTGCCAGCAGTTCCCGACTAGTCGACTATGGCTACACCTTC. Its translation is CASSSRLVDYGYTF.